This note documents a single TCR beta chain sequence. All patients reached thyroid surgery having received no treatment beforehand. Via MiXCR, TCRdb re-called the PCR reads. The sample has approximately 12,000 clones, approximately 30% seen once; the top ten hold over 15%. This sample stems from a study of metastatic and nonmetastatic thyroid tumors. CDR1 and CDR2 from the germline V gene are GTSNPN and SVGIG (reference sequence). The V and J ends lost 2 bases and 1 base, in that order; junction bases with no gene match: 8. This CDR3 comprises 15 residues. This receptor was taken from a female donor with papillary thyroid cancer or a benign thyroid nodule (not recorded which). Some clones in this sample may be carry-over from other donors' samples. The V and J genes are TRBV30 and TRBJ2-7; the match to TRBD2 covers 7 bases. Sequencing input: tumor tissue. The CDR3: CAWSIGLGLSYEQYF. In DNA form, the CDR3 reads TGTGCCTGGAGTATCGGACTAGGATTGTCCTACGAGCAGTACTTC.